This section outlines one T cell receptor beta chain sequence together with its context. This clonotype was recorded a few times. Its antigen is currently not known. One base away there is no much larger clone; base qualities are not given. This sample is part of a study of T cells in Graves' hyperthyroidism and ophthalmopathy (dated by TCRdb to between 2017 and 2020). General notes on the study: Peripheral blood was sampled at the time of initial diagnosis, prior to any treatment. To identify distinguishing TCR V-J signatures, a discovery cohort of some 99 patients was used, comprising some 45 with Graves' ophthalmopathy and approximately 57 with stable Graves' hyperthyroidism. Prospective prediction of ophthalmopathy was tested in an independent validation cohort of fewer than 20 hyperthyroidism patients and 17 patients who later progressed to ophthalmopathy. The paper reports TCR Vbeta CDR3 sequencing of 130 to 150 peripheral blood samples: 43 ophthalmopathy, roughly 80 hyperthyroidism and approximately 17 progressor patients. Thyroid tissue and blood T-cell repertoires from six Graves' hyperthyroidism patients were also compared in the study. After blood sampling, hyperthyroidism patients were treated with methimazole at a starting dose of 30 mg daily, and ophthalmopathy patients were treated with high-dose intravenous methylprednisolone. For training and testing, the 80 to 100 patients in the discovery cohort were randomly divided in a 7:3 ratio.

A patient counted as having stable Graves' hyperthyroidism if no progression to ophthalmopathy occurred over 18 months of follow-up. Hyperthyroidism patients were aged 18 to 65 years and newly diagnosed, with disease duration of less than 2 months. The study excluded patients with uncontrolled infections, other autoimmune diseases, pregnancy or lactation. Diagnoses were based on clinical symptoms, serum thyroxine and TRAb, thyroid ultrasound and orbital computed tomography. Ficoll-Paque density gradient centrifugation was used to isolate PBMCs from about 10 ml of fresh peripheral blood. Trizol reagent was used to extract total RNA, and RNA quality was then checked on an Agilent 2100 Bioanalyzer. TCR beta CDR3 regions were amplified from RNA transcripts. The TCR CDR3 was subjected to a first round of RT-PCR using the HTBI primer set and the Qiagen OneStep RT-PCR kit. A second multiplex PCR round built the libraries, followed by size selection and purification. Paired-end sequencing of the libraries was performed with 100 bp reads on an Illumina HiSeq2000. Regarding the original processing steps: SOAPnuke was used to process the raw data, with reads discarded if the reads contained adapters or uncalled bases, had a mean Phred below 15, or lacked an exact constant-primer or identifier match. High-quality paired reads were merged using COPE v1.2.5, and each unique nucleotide sequence was defined as a clonotype. MiTCR v1.1 was used to align clonotypes to the IMGT TRBV, TRBD and TRBJ reference segments. The analysis included only V-J combinations with a frequency above 0.0001, which together covered more than 98% of the repertoires. The TCS score was defined as F50 (clonal expansion) divided by E x V (chaos), with BLOSUM62-based TCRdist calculated between CDR3 peptides within each V-J. Welch's t-statistics and random forest reduced around 510 V-J features to some 14, which were used in a naive Bayes classifier (R e1071). TCRdb's own reprocessing of the public reads used fastp at Q25 and MiXCR and kept productive beta chains. When rows share a CDR3 protein, they turn into one entry using the most common DNA and genes. These V and J calls rely on TCRdb rather than the paper's analysis. This sample is represented by some 770,000 distinct CDR3 sequences; roughly 15% of them were singletons. The ten biggest clones cover around 7.7% of the sample.

Here is what the overall study found, with its caveats: A 13 V-J signature model separated ophthalmopathy from stable hyperthyroidism, with 87.88% sensitivity and about 81% specificity in cross-validation and 80%/75% in testing. In validation, the model predicted progression to ophthalmopathy a median of about 6.5 months before onset, with roughly 71% sensitivity and around 76% specificity. Most expanded thyroid clonotypes (frequency above 0.001) were also detected in blood, suggesting blood repertoires may reflect thyroid immune responses. No statistical method was used to fix the sample size in advance, and group allocation was not hidden from the investigators.

Germline trimming: 4 bases from V, 7 bases from J; junction bases outside gene matches: 6. From cysteine to phenylalanine, the CDR3 is 15 amino acids long. Just CDR3 DNA is preserved here, 45 bases in frame from base 1. Taken from the germline V gene, the CDR1 and CDR2 loops are MNHEY and SVGEGT. Sequenced material: blood. The chain links TRBV6-2 or TRBV6-3 with TRBJ2-1; the central 11 bases match TRBD2. This sequence originates from a man younger than 35 with Graves' hyperthyroidism. The DNA reads as follows: TGTGCCAGCAGTTGGTTAGCGGGAGGGCGAAATGAGCAGTTCTTC. Its coded protein is CASSWLAGGRNEQFF.